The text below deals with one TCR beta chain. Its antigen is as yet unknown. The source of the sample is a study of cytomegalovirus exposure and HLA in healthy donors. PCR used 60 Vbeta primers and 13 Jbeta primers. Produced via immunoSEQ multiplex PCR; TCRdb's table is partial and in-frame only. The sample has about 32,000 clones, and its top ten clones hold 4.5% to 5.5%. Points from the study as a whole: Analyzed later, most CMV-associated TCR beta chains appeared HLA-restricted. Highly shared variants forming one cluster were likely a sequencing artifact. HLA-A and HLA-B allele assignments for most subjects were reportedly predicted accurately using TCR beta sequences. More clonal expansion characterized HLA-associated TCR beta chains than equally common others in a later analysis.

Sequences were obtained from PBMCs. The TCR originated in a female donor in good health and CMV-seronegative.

The CDR3 reads CASTLDRGQGEQYF. The CDR3, as DNA: TGTGCCAGCACCCTAGACAGGGGGCAAGGGGAGCAGTACTTC. This chain joins TRBV2 and TRBJ2-7; 10 bases align to TRBD1. With 7 bases clipped from V and 7 bases from J, the junction kept 10 bases outside the gene matches. The CDR3 runs 14 residues. Germline V gene lookup returns CDR1 SNHLY and CDR2 FYNNEI.